This TCR beta chain stems from a study of PD-L1 blockade in urothelial cancer (dated by TCRdb to the late 2010s). For the wider study: Every patient began therapy in the mid-2010s and was given atezolizumab 1,200 mg intravenously every 3 weeks. About 85% of the 29 patients were males with bladder-origin urothelial cancer, and about 60% of the 29 reported a prior smoking history. An ECOG performance status of 0 or 1 was recorded for the patients, and 0 to 3 prior chemotherapy regimens had been received by the patients. Blood samples were analyzed 3 weeks after the start of treatment (second dose) and 6 weeks after the start of treatment. Blood samples gave a median of around 140,000 T cells and approximately 85,000 unique TCRs, with a median clonality of around 0.08. An exploratory multi-omic analysis was conducted of the somatic, immune and clinical correlates of response to PD-L1 blockade with atezolizumab in urothelial cancer. Pretreatment tumor samples, along with matched peripheral blood serially collected before and after atezolizumab treatment, were subjected to TCR sequencing. Durable clinical benefit was defined as progression-free survival longer than 6 months, and TCR features were also tested against progression-free and overall survival. Whole exome sequencing and RNA sequencing of pretreatment tumors were performed alongside TCR sequencing in the same patients. Durable clinical benefit was achieved by nine patients and was not achieved by 20 patients. Pretreatment blood TCR-seq was available for around 29 patients, at least one posttreatment blood collection was obtained for some 25 patients, and tumor TCR-seq was available for some 25 patients. The research as a whole found: Improved progression-free and overall survival was associated with having pretreatment peripheral blood TCR clonality below the median. Among patients with durable benefit, tumor-associated TCR clones showed greater expansion in peripheral blood 3 weeks after treatment started (n ≈ 20, p = 0.022). Because the sample size was small (n ≈ 27) and many exploratory analyses were performed, the results are intended to be hypothesis-generating.

Each PCR received spiked-in synthetic TCR analog templates so that absolute template abundance could be estimated from read counts. The immunoSEQ assay used bias-controlled V and J gene primers to amplify TCRbeta CDR3 regions from genomic DNA. Sequencing of rearranged TCRbeta segments was performed at approximately 20X coverage. In the original analysis: Sequencing errors were corrected by clustering, and CDR3s were annotated against IMGT so that V, D and J genes could be assigned. Out-of-frame and stop-codon sequences were excluded, and only productive TCRbeta rearrangements were used in downstream analyses. To compute clonality, Shannon entropy was normalized by the log of the number of unique productive sequences and then subtracted from one. Clones differing between time points or between blood and tumor were identified using Fisher's exact test with Benjamini-Hochberg correction, with an adjusted p below 0.01 applied as the threshold. TCRdb retrieved this table from immuneACCESS and kept in-frame rearrangements only. Not all clones are present; in checked studies, unresolved V genes account for under half, and no reason is known for the remainder. V and J calls and clone size come straight from that table; D and trimming were deduced from the DNA. For this sample there are 70,000 to 85,000 clones; roughly 88% appear just once. The top ten clonotypes cover 3.5% to 5.5% of the sample.

The junction carries 14 bases between V and J, which are trimmed by 4 bases and 3 bases respectively. There are 15 amino acids in the CDR3, from cysteine to phenylalanine inclusive. Only the CDR3 DNA stays, 45 bases, in frame from base 1. As encoded in the germline V gene, CDR1 is KGHSH while CDR2 is LQKENI. This specimen's time point label, per the study, means: pretreatment peripheral blood. The cohort comprised around 31 patients with locally advanced or metastatic urothelial carcinoma treated at Memorial Sloan Kettering on a trial protocol. Peripheral blood mononuclear cells were collected from each patient pretreatment and during treatment, giving between 1 and 8 total time points per patient. The Qiagen DNeasy Blood extraction kit was used to purify genomic DNA from total PBMCs and from tumor samples. Collected pretreatment and during treatment, PBMCs were isolated and stored as previously described.

Comment on this clone: No antigen is known for it. Base qualities were left out, and no much larger clone turns up one base away.

Material: PBMCs, obtained around atezolizumab (anti-PD-L1) treatment. The chain employs TRBV18 and TRBJ2-3, with TRBD1 as a weak D call on 7 bases. This TCR derives from a man in his 70s with urothelial cancer. The CDR3 has the sequence CASSLTGAGTDTQYF. The sequenced DNA: TGTGCCAGCTCACTTACAGGGGCGGGGACAGATACGCAGTATTTT.